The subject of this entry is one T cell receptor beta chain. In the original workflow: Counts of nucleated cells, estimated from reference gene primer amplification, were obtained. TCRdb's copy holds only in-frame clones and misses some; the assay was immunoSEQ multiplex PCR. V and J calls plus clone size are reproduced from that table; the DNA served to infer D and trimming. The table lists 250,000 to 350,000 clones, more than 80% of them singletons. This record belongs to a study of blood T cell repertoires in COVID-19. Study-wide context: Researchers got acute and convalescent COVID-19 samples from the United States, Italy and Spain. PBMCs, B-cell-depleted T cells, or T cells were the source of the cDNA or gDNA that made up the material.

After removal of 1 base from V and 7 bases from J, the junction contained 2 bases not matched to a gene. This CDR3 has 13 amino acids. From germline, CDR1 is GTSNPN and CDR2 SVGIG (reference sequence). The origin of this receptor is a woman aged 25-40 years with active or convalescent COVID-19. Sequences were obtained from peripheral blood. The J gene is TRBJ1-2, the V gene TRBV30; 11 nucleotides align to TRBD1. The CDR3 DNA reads TGTGCCTGGAGTGGCGGGACAGGGGGTGGCTACACCTTC. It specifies CAWSGGTGGGYTF. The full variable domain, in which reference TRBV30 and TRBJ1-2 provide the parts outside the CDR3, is SQTIHQWPATLVQPVGSPLSLECTVEGTSNPNLYWYRQAAGRGLQLLFYSVGIGQISSEVPQNLSASRPQDRQFILSSKKLLLSDSGFYLCAWSGGTGGGYTFGSGTRLTVV.